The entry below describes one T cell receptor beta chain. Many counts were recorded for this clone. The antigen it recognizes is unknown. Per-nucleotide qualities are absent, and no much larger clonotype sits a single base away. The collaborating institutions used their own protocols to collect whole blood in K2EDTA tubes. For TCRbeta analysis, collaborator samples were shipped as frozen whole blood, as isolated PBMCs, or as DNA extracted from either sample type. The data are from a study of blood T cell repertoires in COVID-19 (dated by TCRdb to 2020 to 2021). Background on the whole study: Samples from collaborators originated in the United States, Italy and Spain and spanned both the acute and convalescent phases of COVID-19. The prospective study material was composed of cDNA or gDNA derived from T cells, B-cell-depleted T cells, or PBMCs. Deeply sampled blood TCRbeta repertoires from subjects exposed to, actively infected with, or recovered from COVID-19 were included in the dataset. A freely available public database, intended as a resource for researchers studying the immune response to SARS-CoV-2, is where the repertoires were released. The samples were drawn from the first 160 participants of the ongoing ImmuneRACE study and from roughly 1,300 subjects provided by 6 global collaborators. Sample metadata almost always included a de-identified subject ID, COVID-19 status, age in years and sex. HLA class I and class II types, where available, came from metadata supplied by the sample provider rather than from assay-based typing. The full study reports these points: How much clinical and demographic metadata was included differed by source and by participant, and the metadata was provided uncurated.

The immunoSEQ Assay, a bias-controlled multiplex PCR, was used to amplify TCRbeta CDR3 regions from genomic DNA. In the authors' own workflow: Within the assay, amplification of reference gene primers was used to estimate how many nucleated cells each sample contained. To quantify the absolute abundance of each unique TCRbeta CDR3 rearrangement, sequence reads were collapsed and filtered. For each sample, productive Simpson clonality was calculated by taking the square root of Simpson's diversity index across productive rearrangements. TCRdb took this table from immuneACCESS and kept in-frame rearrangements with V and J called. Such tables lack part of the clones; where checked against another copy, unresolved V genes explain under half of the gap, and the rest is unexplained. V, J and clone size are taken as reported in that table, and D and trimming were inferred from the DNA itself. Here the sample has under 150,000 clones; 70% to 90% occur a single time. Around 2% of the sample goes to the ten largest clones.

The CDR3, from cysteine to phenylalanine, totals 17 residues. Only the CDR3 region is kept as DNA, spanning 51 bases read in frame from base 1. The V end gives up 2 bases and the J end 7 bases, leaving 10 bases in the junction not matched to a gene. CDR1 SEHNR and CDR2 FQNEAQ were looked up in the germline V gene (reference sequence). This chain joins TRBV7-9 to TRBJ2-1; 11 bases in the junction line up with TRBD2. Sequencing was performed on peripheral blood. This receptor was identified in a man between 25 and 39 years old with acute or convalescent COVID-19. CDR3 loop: CASSLKGSGRAENEQFF. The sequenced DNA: TGTGCCAGCAGCTTAAAGGGTAGCGGGAGGGCCGAGAATGAGCAGTTCTTC. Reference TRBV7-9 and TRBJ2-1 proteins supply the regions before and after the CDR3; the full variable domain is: DTGVSQNPRHKITKRGQNVTFRCDPISEHNRLYWYRQTLGQGPEFLTYFQNEAQLEKSRLLSDRFSAERPKGSFSTLEIQRTEQGDSAMYLCASSLKGSGRAENEQFFGPGTRLTVL.